The following is a T cell receptor (beta chain) sequence with its context. The antigen is unknown. The data originate from a study of OX40 agonist ivuxolimab in advanced cancers. General study findings and limits: There was clonal expansion of CD4+ and CD8+ blood T cells by week 6 at 0.1 to 3.0 mg/kg. There were, on average, more expanded clones in CD8+ T cells than in CD4+.

Libraries were prepared by immunoSEQ multiplex PCR; TCRdb keeps only in-frame clonotypes and omits some of them. The sample records more than 65,000 clones, around 93% being singletons. Germline CDR1 SGHRS, CDR2 YFSETQ. This CDR3 region has 17 residues. Trimming removed 0 bases at V and 2 bases at J, with 15 bases between. This receptor was identified in an adult with an advanced solid tumor such as melanoma, head and neck, liver or kidney cancer. This chain uses TRBV5-1 with TRBJ2-1, with D possibly matching TRBD1 (6 bases). The source was CD4+ or CD8+ T cells sorted from blood, collected in a trial of the OX40 agonist ivuxolimab. The CDR3 DNA is TGCGCCAGCAGCTTGGCCGGTCAGGGGACCACCTACAATGAGCAGTTCTTC. Its translation is CASSLAGQGTTYNEQFF.